One sample yielded the 23 T cell receptor beta chains listed below, sequenced in a study of T cells in Graves' hyperthyroidism and ophthalmopathy. Amplified regions were TCR beta CDR3 sequences from RNA transcripts. When the TCR CDR3 underwent first-round RT-PCR, the HTBI primer set was used. TCRdb re-analysed the multiplex PCR reads in MiXCR, keeping a single row per CDR3 protein. The sample has some 500,000 distinct CDR3 sequences, approximately 25% seen once. The sequenced sample consisted of blood. These TCRs come from a woman in her 30s with Graves' ophthalmopathy.

The J gene is TRBJ1-2, the V gene TRBV5-1; D gene uncertain. The germline CDR1 and CDR2 sequences are SGHRS and YFSETQ. The CDR3 runs 14 residues. V lost 0 bases to trimming and J lost 7 bases, with 13 bases between them. CDR3 amino acids: CASSLAYELSGYTF. CDR3 DNA: TGCGCCAGCAGCTTGGCCTATGAACTCTCTGGCTACACCTTC.

The chain uses TRBV10-3 and TRBJ2-5, with 8 bases identical to TRBD2. Germline CDR1 reads ENHRY; CDR2 reads SYGVKD. J gave up 4 bases and V 8 bases, and 18 bases lay outside the gene matches. This CDR3 contains 17 residues. The CDR3 coding sequence is TGTGCCATCCCACGGGGTGTATTACGGGGGGGCCGAGAGACCCAGTACTTC. Its protein product is CAIPRGVLRGGRETQYF.

This clonotype occurred many times. This chain joins TRBV28 and TRBJ1-1; weak D call: TRBD1 (5 bases). Trimming removed 3 bases from V and 3 bases from J, with 11 bases in between. Germline CDR1 is MDHEN and CDR2 is SYDVKM. The CDR3 sequence is 14 residues long. DNA for the CDR3: TGTGCCAGCAGTTTGGAGGGGTTCCACACTGAAGCTTTCTTT. This codes for CASSLEGFHTEAFF.

This clonotype was found many times. The chain joins TRBV6-4 to TRBJ2-7, with 10 bases fitting TRBD1. J lost 0 bases, V lost 7 bases, and 12 bases had no gene match. The CDR3 loop spans 17 amino acids. Germline CDR1 MRHNA, CDR2 SNTAGT. In DNA, the CDR3 is TGTGCCAGCACCTCCATCCTAGGACAGGGGGTCTCCTACGAGCAGTACTTC. Translated: CASTSILGQGVSYEQYF.

The chain links TRBV11-1 to TRBJ2-2; no firm D call. Trimming took off 1 base at V and 3 bases at J, with 15 bases between the two ends. CDR1 is SGHAT and CDR2 is FQDESV in the germline V gene (reference sequence). The length of the CDR3 is 17 residues. The CDR3 sequence: CASSLELWGLDTGELFF. The DNA of the CDR3 is TGTGCCAGCAGCTTAGAGCTTTGGGGTCTCGACACCGGGGAGCTGTTTTTT.

V gene TRBV7-2 combines with J gene TRBJ2-5, with 10 nucleotides matching TRBD2. Germline lookup yields CDR1 SGHTA and CDR2 FQGNSA. V lost 5 bases to trimming and J lost 5 bases; unmatched junction nucleotides: 8. The length of the CDR3 is 15 residues. The DNA of the CDR3 is TGTGCCAGCAGCCCTAGCGGGGGATGGGGCGAGACCCAGTACTTC. Protein sequence: CASSPSGGWGETQYF.

This clonotype was counted ten times or more. One end of the junction varies from germline; a read error may be responsible. V and J are TRBV15 and TRBJ1-1; a possible D gene is TRBD1 (6 bases). Germline lookup yields CDR1 LNHNV and CDR2 YYDKDF (reference sequence). The CDR3 runs 15 residues. CDR3 residues: CATRRDLQGVGEAFF. CDR3 sequence (DNA): TGTGCCACCAGAAGAGATCTACAGGGAGTTGGTGAAGCTTTCTTT.

The chain joins TRBV6-1 to TRBJ2-2; D not certain. Trimming removed 3 bases at V and 3 bases at J, with 8 bases between. Germline lookup yields CDR1 MNHNS and CDR2 SASEGT. The CDR3 totals 14 residues. The CDR3 DNA sequence: TGTGCCAGCAGTGACAGACGGGACACCGGGGAGCTGTTTTTT. Protein: CASSDRRDTGELFF.

The rearrangement links TRBV2 to TRBJ2-5; D is uncertain. The CDR3 spans 14 residues. V was clipped by 3 bases and J by 7 bases, with 15 bases between them. Germline loops: CDR1 SNHLY, CDR2 FYNNEI. CDR3 sequence: CASSDWHSQLTQYF. CDR3 DNA: TGTGCCAGCAGTGATTGGCACAGCCAGTTGACCCAGTACTTC. The full variable domain, in which reference TRBV2 and TRBJ2-5 provide the parts outside the CDR3, is EPEVTQTPSHQVTQMGQEVILRCVPISNHLYFYWYRQILGQKVEFLVSFYNNEISEKSEIFDDQFSVERPDGSNFTLKIRSTKLEDSAMYFCASSDWHSQLTQYFGPGTRLLVL.

This clonotype showed up many times. The V call is TRBV12-3 or TRBV12-4, the J call TRBJ1-5; D unclear. V was cut by 0 bases and J by 7 bases, with 10 bases left in between. The CDR3 spans 14 residues. CDR3 sequence (DNA): TGTGCCAGCAGTTTAGCGCGGTCTGAACAGCCCCAGCATTTT. Its translation is CASSLARSEQPQHF.

This clonotype showed up many times. This rearrangement joins TRBV6-2 or TRBV6-3 to TRBJ1-1; maybe TRBD1 (6 bases). The CDR3 runs 14 residues. The germline CDR1 and CDR2 sequences are MNHEY and SVGEGT. Trimming took 5 bases from V and 1 from J, leaving 11 bases between them. The CDR3 protein is CASSHREGNTEAFF. The CDR3 coding sequence is TGTGCCAGCAGTCACAGGGAGGGGAACACTGAAGCTTTCTTT.

This clonotype was seen at least ten times. This chain connects TRBV7-2 to TRBJ2-7; TRBD2 matches 8 bases. The J segment lost 4 bases and the V segment lost 3 bases, leaving 11 bases of the junction unmatched. This CDR3 has 16 amino acids. Germline CDR1 reads SGHTA; CDR2 reads FQGNSA. CDR3 amino acids: CASSFRGGGMRYEQYF. CDR3 nucleotides: TGTGCCAGCAGCTTCCGGGGGGGCGGAATGCGGTACGAGCAGTACTTC.

This clonotype has at least ten counts. V usage is TRBV6-5 and J usage is TRBJ2-2, with 8 bases matching TRBD1. Per germline, CDR1 MNHEY and CDR2 SVGAGI. With V trimmed by 1 base and J by 2 bases, 3 bases remained unmatched. This CDR3 has 16 amino acids. The CDR3 nucleotides read TGTGCCAGCAGTTACTTCGGGACAGGAAACACCGGGGAGCTGTTTTTT. This gives the protein CASSYFGTGNTGELFF.

This clonotype was recorded many times. The J gene is TRBJ2-5, the V gene TRBV9; D is ambiguous. The CDR3 covers 14 residues. V lost 0 bases and J lost 1, with 7 bases in between. Germline-derived CDR1 and CDR2 are SGDLS and YYNGEE. The CDR3 loop reads CASSVGMGQETQYF. The CDR3, as DNA: TGTGCCAGCAGCGTAGGTATGGGCCAAGAGACCCAGTACTTC.

This clonotype was detected ten times or more. The V call is TRBV20-1, the J call TRBJ2-2; 7 bases are a match to TRBD1. The CDR3 consists of 15 residues. V gave up 4 bases and J gave up 0 bases; unmatched junction bases: 5. Germline loops: CDR1 DFQATT, CDR2 SNEGSKA (reference sequence). The CDR3 reads CSATSGQANTGELFF. CDR3 DNA sequence: TGCAGTGCTACGTCAGGACAGGCGAACACCGGGGAGCTGTTTTTT.

V is TRBV6-5 and J is TRBJ1-2, with 9 bases fitting TRBD1. J gave up 7 bases and V 2 bases, and 8 bases lay outside the gene matches. The CDR3 length is 15 residues. CDR1 and CDR2 (germline): MNHEY, SVGAGI. The CDR3 region has the DNA TGTGCCAGCAGTTACGCGGGACAGGGAAGAGGTGGCTACACCTTC. Protein: CASSYAGQGRGGYTF.

The chain carries TRBV25-1 and TRBJ1-1; 11 bases match TRBD1. CDR3 length: 18 amino acids. Germline V lookup: CDR1 MGHDK, CDR2 SYGVNS. Trimming took 6 bases from V and 1 from J; bases not matched to a gene: 13. The DNA for the CDR3 is TGTGCCAGCAGCCCCCCCGGGACAGGGGGTGTGTGGAACACTGAAGCTTTCTTT. This codes for CASSPPGTGGVWNTEAFF.

This clonotype was seen many times. The rearrangement joins TRBV30 to TRBJ2-5; D perhaps matches TRBD2 (5 bases). The CDR3 has 13 amino acids. Germline CDR1 reads GTSNPN; CDR2 reads SVGIG (reference sequence). V lost 2 bases and J lost 1, with 8 bases in between. Here the CDR3 DNA reads TGTGCCTGGAGTACACTAGGCCAAGAGACCCAGTACTTC. It encodes CAWSTLGQETQYF.

To note about this clonotype: The junction does not match germline at one end; this may be a read error. This chain connects TRBV7-3 to TRBJ1-1; 10 bases align to TRBD1. Looked up from germline, CDR1 is SGHTA and CDR2 is FQGTGA. There are 15 residues in the CDR3. The CDR3 loop is CTSSSRTGGITEAFF. As DNA, the CDR3 is TGTACCAGCAGCTCCCGGACAGGGGGGATCACTGAAGCTTTCTTT.

This clonotype appeared many times. The CDR3 DNA sequence: TGTGCCAGCAGCTTAGGGGACAGGCTTAGTGCGCCTGAAGCTTTCTTT. Its protein product is CASSLGDRLSAPEAFF. The J gene is TRBJ1-1, the V gene TRBV13; 7 bases align to TRBD1. Losses at the gene ends were 0 bases for V and 6 bases for J; bases not matched to a gene: 10. The germline gives CDR1 PRHDT, CDR2 FYEKMQ (reference sequence). The CDR3 spans 16 residues. Based on the CDR3 plus reference TRBV13 and TRBJ1-1, the full variable domain is AAGVIQSPRHLIKEKRETATLKCYPIPRHDTVYWYQQGPGQDPQFLISFYEKMQSDKGSIPDRFSAQQFSDYHSELNMSSLELGDSALYFCASSLGDRLSAPEAFFGQGTRLTVV.

This clonotype was observed a handful of times. The chain uses TRBV4-3 and TRBJ2-7; 10 bases map to TRBD2. The J segment lost 4 bases and the V segment lost 4 bases, leaving 7 bases of the junction unmatched. In germline, CDR1 is LGHNA, CDR2 YSLEER. This CDR3 comprises 15 residues. CDR3 amino acids: CASSPERGGRYEQYF. Written as DNA, the CDR3 is TGCGCCAGCAGCCCCGAGCGGGGGGGCAGGTACGAGCAGTACTTC.

This clonotype was recorded at least ten times. The rearrangement uses TRBV5-1 and TRBJ2-4, with TRBD2 matching over 7 bases. CDR1 and CDR2 from the germline V gene are SGHRS and YFSETQ. CDR3 size: 15 residues. The V gene end was trimmed by 0 bases and the J gene end by 6 bases; junction bases not matched to a gene: 6. Written as DNA, the CDR3 is TGCGCCAGCAGCTTGGAGGGCAGGGAGGGAAACATTCAGTACTTC. Amino acids: CASSLEGREGNIQYF.

In its sample, this clonotype was seen many times. The gene calls are TRBV7-9 and TRBJ1-1; a weak D match, TRBD1 (5 bases). This CDR3 has 15 residues. V dropped 0 bases and J dropped 1 base, with 9 bases sitting between them. Germline V gives CDR1 SEHNR, CDR2 FQNEAQ (reference sequence). The CDR3 DNA reads TGTGCCAGCAGCTTAGCGGGTCAGGGGAACACTGAAGCTTTCTTT. This sequence encodes CASSLAGQGNTEAFF.